This is a list of T cell receptor beta chains from one sample in a study of CD8 T cells in Susac syndrome. TCRdb independently ran MiXCR on the immunoSEQ multiplex PCR reads; one entry per CDR3 protein. The repertoire holds about 200,000 distinct CDR3 sequences, with more than 85% as singletons. The sequenced sample consisted of CD8+ T cells from PBMCs. These receptors were collected from a human donor with multiple sclerosis. Both conserved end residues are part of each CDR3. Each record gives: D gene, clone size, V gene, J gene, CDR3 protein, CDR3 DNA. A D gene is named only where the DNA matches it firmly. Some rows mark clone size as missing; the rest say once, few, many or name a class of expanded clone.

D gene: TRBD2
clone size: NA
V gene: TRBV9
J gene: TRBJ2-5
CDR3 protein: CASKSGTGEETQYF
CDR3 DNA: TGTGCCAGTAAAAGCGGGACGGGCGAGGAGACCCAGTACTTC

D gene: NA
clone size: NA
V gene: TRBV30
J gene: TRBJ2-7
CDR3 protein: CAWSVSNYEQYF
CDR3 DNA: TGTGCCTGGAGTGTATCAAACTACGAGCAGTACTTC

D gene: TRBD1
clone size: NA
V gene: TRBV7-8
J gene: TRBJ1-2
CDR3 protein: CASSFGWDREHNYGYTF
CDR3 DNA: TGTGCCAGCAGCTTCGGCTGGGACAGGGAACATAACTATGGCTACACCTTC

D gene: NA
clone size: once
V gene: TRBV9
J gene: TRBJ2-7
CDR3 protein: CASSVALDTYEQYF
CDR3 DNA: TGTGCCAGCAGCGTAGCTTTAGACACCTACGAGCAGTACTTC

D gene: TRBD1
clone size: NA
V gene: TRBV6-5
J gene: TRBJ1-6
CDR3 protein: CASSQQGVQVSLHF
CDR3 DNA: TGTGCCAGCAGTCAGCAGGGGGTCCAGGTTTCCCTCCACTTT

D gene: TRBD2
clone size: NA
V gene: TRBV10-2
J gene: TRBJ2-5
CDR3 protein: CASSQLAGGPEETQYF
CDR3 DNA: TGCGCCAGCAGCCAGCTAGCGGGGGGCCCAGAAGAGACCCAGTACTTC

D gene: NA
clone size: NA
V gene: TRBV14
J gene: TRBJ2-7
CDR3 protein: CASSQDTGRQTYEQYF
CDR3 DNA: TGTGCCAGCAGCCAAGACACGGGCCGCCAAACCTACGAGCAGTACTTC

D gene: NA
clone size: NA
V gene: TRBV18
J gene: TRBJ2-1
CDR3 protein: CASSPTGYYNKQFF
CDR3 DNA: TGTGCCAGCTCACCCACTGGATACTACAATAAGCAGTTCTTC

D gene: TRBD2
clone size: NA
V gene: TRBV9
J gene: TRBJ2-7
CDR3 protein: CASSASGRKTKQYF
CDR3 DNA: TGTGCCAGCAGCGCCAGCGGGAGGAAAACTAAGCAGTACTTC

D gene: NA
clone size: NA
V gene: TRBV27
J gene: TRBJ2-7
CDR3 protein: CASSRGGNEQYF
CDR3 DNA: TGTGCCAGCAGTAGGGGGGGAAACGAGCAGTACTTC

D gene: NA
clone size: NA
V gene: TRBV5-8
J gene: TRBJ1-5
CDR3 protein: CASSLESGTNQPQHF
CDR3 DNA: TGTGCCAGCAGCTTGGAGTCGGGGACCAATCAGCCCCAGCATTTT

D gene: TRBD2
clone size: NA
V gene: TRBV13
J gene: TRBJ2-4
CDR3 protein: CASSSAGGHENIQYF
CDR3 DNA: TGTGCCAGCAGCTCAGCGGGAGGGCACGAAAACATTCAGTACTTC

D gene: NA
clone size: NA
V gene: TRBV5-6
J gene: TRBJ1-2
CDR3 protein: CASSLESGAGPIYGYTF
CDR3 DNA: TGTGCCAGCAGCTTGGAGTCAGGGGCTGGCCCTATTTATGGCTACACCTTC

D gene: NA
clone size: NA
V gene: TRBV12-3/TRBV12-4
J gene: TRBJ2-5
CDR3 protein: CASSSPGSAETQYF
CDR3 DNA: TGTGCCAGCAGTTCCCCAGGGAGCGCAGAGACCCAGTACTTC

D gene: TRBD2
clone size: once
V gene: TRBV4-3
J gene: TRBJ2-3
CDR3 protein: CASSQVLAGGTDTQYF
CDR3 DNA: TGCGCCAGCAGCCAAGTTCTAGCGGGAGGCACAGATACGCAGTATTTT

D gene: TRBD1
clone size: NA
V gene: TRBV4-3
J gene: TRBJ2-4
CDR3 protein: CASSQVYKVGQGINIQYF
CDR3 DNA: TGCGCCAGCAGCCAAGTCTACAAGGTGGGACAGGGGATAAACATTCAGTACTTC

D gene: NA
clone size: NA
V gene: TRBV4-1
J gene: TRBJ2-5
CDR3 protein: CASSPPGVGEETQYF
CDR3 DNA: TGCGCCAGCAGCCCCCCTGGGGTGGGAGAAGAGACCCAGTACTTC

D gene: TRBD2
clone size: NA
V gene: TRBV7-9
J gene: TRBJ2-1
CDR3 protein: CASSPTGGGYNEQFF
CDR3 DNA: TGTGCCAGCAGCCCCACTGGGGGGGGGTACAATGAGCAGTTCTTC

D gene: NA
clone size: few
V gene: TRBV9
J gene: TRBJ2-7
CDR3 protein: CASSPRGSSYEQYF
CDR3 DNA: TGTGCCAGCAGCCCCCGTGGAAGCTCCTACGAGCAGTACTTC

D gene: TRBD1
clone size: NA
V gene: TRBV27
J gene: TRBJ1-2
CDR3 protein: CASSLSVTGNGYTF
CDR3 DNA: TGTGCCAGCAGTTTATCGGTGACAGGGAATGGCTACACCTTC

D gene: NA
clone size: NA
V gene: TRBV2
J gene: TRBJ2-1
CDR3 protein: CASSEALETYDNEQFF
CDR3 DNA: TGTGCCAGCAGTGAAGCCTTAGAGACGTACGACAATGAGCAGTTCTTC

D gene: TRBD1
clone size: NA
V gene: TRBV20-1
J gene: TRBJ1-2
CDR3 protein: CSAVTGEEDNGYTF
CDR3 DNA: TGCAGTGCCGTCACAGGGGAGGAGGATAATGGCTACACCTTC

D gene: NA
clone size: NA
V gene: TRBV7-9
J gene: TRBJ2-3
CDR3 protein: CASSLGVADKTDTQYF
CDR3 DNA: TGTGCCAGCAGCTTAGGGGTAGCGGACAAAACAGATACGCAGTATTTT

D gene: TRBD2
clone size: NA
V gene: TRBV24-1
J gene: TRBJ2-5
CDR3 protein: CATSDPTSGGGETQYF
CDR3 DNA: TGTGCCACCAGTGATCCGACTAGCGGGGGAGGCGAGACCCAGTACTTC

D gene: NA
clone size: NA
V gene: TRBV3-1
J gene: TRBJ2-6
CDR3 protein: CASSQEGTGANVLTF
CDR3 DNA: TGTGCCAGCAGCCAAGAGGGGACTGGGGCCAACGTCCTGACTTTC

D gene: TRBD2
clone size: once
V gene: TRBV12-3/TRBV12-4
J gene: TRBJ2-7
CDR3 protein: CASSASGTPYEQYF
CDR3 DNA: TGTGCCAGCAGTGCTAGCGGGACCCCCTACGAGCAGTACTTC

D gene: NA
clone size: NA
V gene: TRBV30
J gene: TRBJ1-1
CDR3 protein: CAWSIRSTEAFF
CDR3 DNA: TGTGCCTGGAGTATCAGGAGCACTGAAGCTTTCTTT

D gene: NA
clone size: NA
V gene: TRBV4-3
J gene: TRBJ1-1
CDR3 protein: CASSQEVGINTEAFF
CDR3 DNA: TGCGCCAGCAGCCAAGAGGTGGGCATTAACACTGAAGCTTTCTTT

D gene: NA
clone size: NA
V gene: TRBV19
J gene: TRBJ2-1
CDR3 protein: CASSMGGNNEQFF
CDR3 DNA: TGTGCCAGTAGTATGGGAGGAAACAATGAGCAGTTCTTC

D gene: NA
clone size: NA
V gene: TRBV9
J gene: TRBJ2-5
CDR3 protein: CASSVGSSRADRGETQYF
CDR3 DNA: TGTGCCAGCAGCGTAGGCTCTTCGAGGGCCGATCGGGGAGAGACCCAGTACTTC

D gene: NA
clone size: NA
V gene: TRBV29-1
J gene: TRBJ2-1
CDR3 protein: CSVGDPGGYYNEQFF
CDR3 DNA: TGCAGCGTCGGCGACCCGGGGGGCTACTACAATGAGCAGTTCTTC

D gene: NA
clone size: NA
V gene: TRBV5-1
J gene: TRBJ1-1
CDR3 protein: CASSLGGGADTEAFF
CDR3 DNA: TGCGCCAGCAGCTTGGGTGGGGGAGCCGACACTGAAGCTTTCTTT

D gene: NA
clone size: NA
V gene: TRBV6-1
J gene: TRBJ2-7
CDR3 protein: CATLTGPGEQYF
CDR3 DNA: TGTGCCACCCTGACAGGCCCTGGCGAGCAGTACTTC

D gene: NA
clone size: few
V gene: TRBV6-5
J gene: TRBJ2-5
CDR3 protein: CASSLDGGETQYF
CDR3 DNA: TGTGCCAGCAGTTTGGACGGGGGCGAGACCCAGTACTTC

D gene: NA
clone size: NA
V gene: TRBV9
J gene: TRBJ2-7
CDR3 protein: CASSGGPSLYEQYF
CDR3 DNA: TGTGCCAGCAGCGGTGGACCATCTCTCTACGAGCAGTACTTC

D gene: NA
clone size: NA
V gene: TRBV30
J gene: TRBJ1-5
CDR3 protein: CAWSGSGSEPQHF
CDR3 DNA: TGTGCCTGGAGTGGATCAGGGAGCGAGCCCCAGCATTTT

D gene: TRBD1
clone size: NA
V gene: TRBV25-1
J gene: TRBJ1-4
CDR3 protein: CASSNRGRLEGVNEKLFF
CDR3 DNA: TGTGCCAGCAGTAACAGGGGGCGCCTGGAGGGGGTAAATGAAAAACTGTTTTTT

D gene: NA
clone size: once
V gene: TRBV9
J gene: TRBJ1-2
CDR3 protein: CASSPQGFWDGYTF
CDR3 DNA: TGTGCCAGCAGCCCCCAGGGGTTTTGGGATGGCTACACCTTC

D gene: NA
clone size: NA
V gene: TRBV15
J gene: TRBJ2-7
CDR3 protein: CATSGRDSGSARQYF
CDR3 DNA: TGTGCCACCAGCGGGAGGGACAGTGGGTCGGCTAGGCAGTACTTC

D gene: NA
clone size: NA
V gene: TRBV29-1
J gene: TRBJ1-1
CDR3 protein: CSVEDREGPPREAFF
CDR3 DNA: TGCAGCGTTGAAGATAGGGAGGGACCTCCGAGGGAAGCTTTCTTT

D gene: TRBD1
clone size: NA
V gene: TRBV13
J gene: TRBJ1-4
CDR3 protein: CASSLEGGSNPEKLFF
CDR3 DNA: TGTGCCAGCAGCTTAGAAGGGGGCAGCAACCCTGAAAAACTGTTTTTT

D gene: NA
clone size: NA
V gene: TRBV3-1
J gene: TRBJ2-2
CDR3 protein: CASSQEVLARFLNTGELFF
CDR3 DNA: TGTGCCAGCAGCCAAGAAGTCCTAGCGCGGTTCTTAAACACCGGGGAGCTGTTTTTT

D gene: NA
clone size: NA
V gene: TRBV11-2
J gene: TRBJ2-4
CDR3 protein: CASSFGQGRNIQYF
CDR3 DNA: TGTGCCAGCAGCTTCGGCCAGGGCAGGAACATTCAGTACTTC

D gene: NA
clone size: NA
V gene: TRBV4-1
J gene: TRBJ2-7
CDR3 protein: CASGGGGSYEQYF
CDR3 DNA: TGCGCCAGCGGAGGGGGTGGGTCCTACGAGCAGTACTTC

D gene: NA
clone size: NA
V gene: TRBV20-1
J gene: TRBJ2-7
CDR3 protein: CSARDQGPGGEQYF
CDR3 DNA: TGCAGTGCTAGAGATCAGGGCCCAGGGGGGGAGCAGTACTTC

D gene: NA
clone size: NA
V gene: TRBV7-9
J gene: TRBJ1-1
CDR3 protein: CASSLAGQEAFF
CDR3 DNA: TGTGCCAGCAGCTTAGCCGGGCAGGAAGCTTTCTTT